The 24 T cell receptor beta chains in this list originate from one sample, sequenced in a study of cytomegalovirus exposure and HLA in healthy donors. This PCR relied on a set of 60 Vbeta primers and 13 Jbeta primers. Measured with immunoSEQ multiplex PCR; TCRdb has only the in-frame clones, and not every one. The sample records about 170,000 clones, roughly two thirds being singletons. The sequenced sample was PBMCs. The source is a woman in her late teens or twenties in good health and CMV-seropositive.

This clone has a handful of counts. This chain connects TRBV9 to TRBJ2-5; D is ambiguous. Trimming stripped 0 bases from V and 3 bases from J, with 12 bases between. Looked up from germline, CDR1 is SGDLS and CDR2 is YYNGEE. The CDR3 loop spans 15 amino acids. CDR3 sequence: CASSVAGAPKETQYF. The CDR3, as DNA: TGTGCCAGCAGCGTAGCTGGAGCACCCAAAGAGACCCAGTACTTC.

This clone was observed a handful of times. CDR3 nucleotides: TGTGCCAGCAGCTTATATGGGACACCCTACGAGCAGTACTTC. This translates into CASSLYGTPYEQYF. The V gene is TRBV11-2, the J gene TRBJ2-7; the D gene is possibly TRBD1 (6 bases). The V end was cut by 2 bases, the J end by 2 bases, with 10 bases between. This CDR3 spans 14 amino acids. The V gene's germline CDR1 is SGHAT and CDR2 FQNNGV.

The rearrangement uses TRBV7-9 and TRBJ1-1, with TRBD1 matching 9 bases. With 4 bases clipped from V and 6 bases from J, the junction kept 9 bases outside the gene matches. Looked up from germline, CDR1 is SEHNR and CDR2 is FQNEAQ (reference sequence). This CDR3 comprises 15 residues. CDR3: CASSSGRTGAAEAFF. Written as DNA, the CDR3 is TGTGCCAGCAGCTCTGGAAGGACAGGGGCCGCTGAAGCTTTCTTT.

The rearrangement links TRBV28 to TRBJ2-1; tentatively, D is TRBD1 (6 bases). Germline V gene lookup returns CDR1 MDHEN and CDR2 SYDVKM. The CDR3 is made up of 17 amino acids. V lost 6 bases to trimming and J lost 8 bases, with 26 bases between them. The CDR3 sequence is CASSPTSTGFSIDEQFF. DNA of the CDR3: TGTGCCAGCAGCCCTACCTCTACAGGGTTCTCTATCGATGAGCAGTTCTTC.

This clone turned up a few times. The chain has TRBV5-1 and TRBJ2-2, with 8 bases identical to TRBD2. Germline lookup yields CDR1 SGHRS and CDR2 YFSETQ. CDR3 size: 16 residues. V shed 2 bases and J 6 bases; nucleotides not matched to a gene: 9. CDR3 sequence: CASSLNVRGGPGELFF. The CDR3 bases are TGCGCCAGCAGCTTAAACGTCCGGGGGGGCCCCGGGGAGCTGTTTTTT.

The chain combines TRBV4-1 with TRBJ2-3, with 14 bases identical to TRBD2. J lost 5 bases, V lost 0 bases, and 13 bases had no gene match. This CDR3 has 20 amino acids. CDR1 is MGHRA and CDR2 is YSYEKL in the germline V gene. The CDR3 DNA reads TGCGCCAGCAGCCAAGAGGGTCGACTAGCGGGGGGGCGTTTTGTAGATACGCAGTATTTT. Its translation: CASSQEGRLAGGRFVDTQYF.

This chain links TRBV4-3 with TRBJ2-7, with 8 bases identical to TRBD1. The ends lost 1 base at V and 3 bases at J; junction bases unmatched: 2. The length of the CDR3 is 14 residues. Per the germline V gene, CDR1 is LGHNA and CDR2 is YSLEER. The CDR3 region is CASSQVTGGYEQYF. The CDR3 bases are TGCGCCAGCAGCCAAGTCACAGGGGGCTACGAGCAGTACTTC.

The chain couples TRBV28 to TRBJ1-5, with D perhaps TRBD1 (5 bases). CDR1 and CDR2 (germline): MDHEN, SYDVKM. The CDR3 runs to 14 residues. V was trimmed by 6 bases and J by 3 bases, leaving 12 bases between them. The CDR3 coding sequence is TGTGCCAGCAGGCCAAACAGGTCCAATCAGCCCCAGCATTTT. Amino acid sequence: CASRPNRSNQPQHF.

CDR3 sequence (DNA): TGTGCCAGCTCACCAGAGCATAGCAATCAGCCCCAGCATTTT. It is translated as CASSPEHSNQPQHF. This chain uses TRBV18 with TRBJ1-5; D remains ambiguous. The germline V gene encodes CDR1 KGHSH and CDR2 LQKENI. This CDR3 is built from 14 residues. Trimming shortened V by 2 bases and J by 0 bases, and 5 bases separated the two germline ends.

The V call is TRBV19, the J call TRBJ2-7; TRBD1 matches at 7 bases. CDR3 length: 14 residues. V was clipped by 3 bases and J by 0 bases; unmatched bases: 2. Germline-derived CDR1 and CDR2 are LNHDA and SQIVND (reference sequence). CDR3 bases: TGTGCCAGTAGTATTGGACAGGACTCCTACGAGCAGTACTTC. Its protein is CASSIGQDSYEQYF.

This chain links TRBV7-2 with TRBJ1-2, with no clear D. Deletions cut 5 bases from V and 2 bases from J, with 3 bases between. This CDR3 is 11 amino acids long. The germline V gene encodes CDR1 SGHTA and CDR2 FQGNSA. CDR3 bases: TGTGCCAGCAGCCTAAACTATGGCTACACCTTC. As protein: CASSLNYGYTF.

The chain is built from TRBV5-1 and TRBJ1-3; TRBD1 aligns across 7 bases. This CDR3 region has 15 residues. The J segment lost 1 base and the V segment lost 4 bases, leaving 5 bases of the junction unmatched. Germline values: CDR1 SGHRS, CDR2 YFSETQ. CDR3 in DNA: TGCGCCAGCAGCAGCGACAGGGTTTCTGGAAACACCATATATTTT. It yields the protein CASSSDRVSGNTIYF. Drawing the rest from reference TRBV5-1 and TRBJ1-3, the complete variable domain is KAGVTQTPRYLIKTRGQQVTLSCSPISGHRSVSWYQQTPGQGLQFLFEYFSETQRNKGNFPGRFSGRQFSNSRSEMNVSTLELGDSALYLCASSSDRVSGNTIYFGEGSWLTVV.

The rearrangement uses TRBV19 and TRBJ2-1; 10 positions match TRBD1. The CDR3 length is 14 residues. The junction had 11 bases not matched to a gene; V was cut back by 6 bases and J by 12 bases. Germline V gene data show CDR1 as LNHDA and CDR2 as SQIVND (reference sequence). The CDR3 nucleotides read TGTGCCAGTAGGGTTGGACAGGGGGGTTCGGGGCAGTTCTTC. Its protein is CASRVGQGGSGQFF.

CDR3 amino acids: CASSQGTGTVSPGANVLTF. CDR3 nucleotides: TGTGCCAGCAGCCAAGGGACCGGGACAGTTTCCCCTGGGGCCAACGTCCTGACTTTC. V usage is TRBV4-2 and J usage is TRBJ2-6, with 7 bases lining up with TRBD1. CDR1 and CDR2 from the germline V gene are LGHNA and YNFKEQ. V was pared by 1 base and J by 2 bases, with 11 bases of the junction left unmatched. This CDR3 is 19 amino acids long.

The chain carries TRBV9 and TRBJ2-5, with 11 bases aligning to TRBD2. CDR3 length: 14 amino acids. The germline gives CDR1 SGDLS, CDR2 YYNGEE. Unmatched junction bases numbered 4, after V lost 3 bases and J lost 6 bases. This CDR3 is CASSDSSGGKTQYF. The CDR3 bases are TGTGCCAGCAGCGATTCTAGCGGGGGGAAGACCCAGTACTTC.

The gene calls are TRBV7-2 and TRBJ2-2; D ambiguous. V gave up 6 bases and J gave up 5 bases, with 13 bases separating them. Germline V gene lookup returns CDR1 SGHTA and CDR2 FQGNSA. This CDR3 has 14 amino acids. Here the CDR3 reads CASRRNSGTGELFF. CDR3 in DNA: TGTGCCAGCAGGCGAAACAGTGGAACCGGGGAGCTGTTTTTT. The whole variable domain, remainder taken from reference TRBV7-2 and TRBJ2-2, is GAGVSQSPSNKVTEKGKDVELRCDPISGHTALYWYRQSLGQGLEFLIYFQGNSAPDKSGLPSDRFSAERTGGSVSTLTIQRTQQEDSAVYLCASRRNSGTGELFFGEGSRLTVL.

The chain carries TRBV9 and TRBJ2-7, with D possibly being TRBD2 (6 bases). Germline-derived CDR1 and CDR2 are SGDLS and YYNGEE. The CDR3 totals 16 residues. Trimming took off 0 bases at V and 0 bases at J, with 13 bases between the two ends. CDR3 amino acids: CASSVGLRGASYEQYF. The CDR3 bases are TGTGCCAGCAGCGTAGGTCTTCGCGGGGCCTCCTACGAGCAGTACTTC.

This chain uses TRBV5-1 with TRBJ1-1, with unresolved D. V gave up 4 bases and J gave up 5 bases, with 9 bases separating them. Germline V lookup: CDR1 SGHRS, CDR2 YFSETQ. This CDR3 is built from 12 residues. This CDR3 reads CASSPRGTEAFF. CDR3 DNA sequence: TGCGCCAGCAGCCCCCGAGGGACTGAAGCTTTCTTT.

The chain employs TRBV10-2 and TRBJ2-1, with 8 bases that match TRBD2. After removal of 7 bases from V and 4 bases from J, the junction contained 6 bases not matched to a gene. The CDR3 extends over 14 amino acids. Germline CDR1 reads WSHSY; CDR2 reads SAAADI. CDR3 region: CASNLGGGYNEQFF. The DNA for the CDR3 is TGCGCCAGCAATCTAGGCGGGGGGTACAATGAGCAGTTCTTC.

This clone is a singleton in its sample. This sequence joins TRBV7-2 and TRBJ1-5; unclear D gene. The V end was cut by 1 base, the J end by 5 bases, with 12 bases between. The CDR3 extends over 15 amino acids. Germline V lookup: CDR1 SGHTA, CDR2 FQGNSA. CDR3 sequence: CASSLEIWTDQPQHF. CDR3 coding DNA: TGTGCCAGCAGCTTAGAGATCTGGACTGATCAGCCCCAGCATTTT.

The chain carries TRBV7-3 and TRBJ2-2; 7 bases fit TRBD1. Losses at the gene ends were 4 bases for V and 1 base for J; bases not matched to a gene: 6. There are 16 residues in the CDR3. CDR1 SGHTA and CDR2 FQGTGA come from the germline V gene. The CDR3 protein is CASSSGTDLNTGELFF. Here the CDR3 DNA reads TGTGCCAGCAGCTCAGGGACAGATCTGAACACCGGGGAGCTGTTTTTT.

V gene TRBV7-2 combines with J gene TRBJ2-5; tentative D call: TRBD1 (5 bases). The assigned J gene may be wrong: the sequence end matches TRBJ2-7 better. This CDR3 contains 15 residues. CDR1 is SGHTA, CDR2 FQGNSA, per germline. The CDR3 reads CASSLGQGMPYEQYF. The CDR3 region has the DNA TGTGCCAGCAGCTTAGGGCAGGGAATGCCCTACGAGCAGTACTTC.

V usage is TRBV2 and J usage is TRBJ2-3; tentatively, D is TRBD2 (5 bases). CDR1 is SNHLY, CDR2 FYNNEI, per germline. V shed 8 bases and J shed 1 base, with 10 bases lying between them. CDR3 length: 13 amino acids. In DNA, the CDR3 is TGTGCCAGCGGGCAGGAGGGCACAGATACGCAGTATTTT. Translation gives CASGQEGTDTQYF.

The V call is TRBV11-1, the J call TRBJ2-3; D gene uncertain. Germline loops: CDR1 SGHAT, CDR2 FQDESV (reference sequence). The CDR3 spans 13 residues. V shed 2 bases and J shed 2 bases, with 5 bases lying between them. The CDR3 is CASSLLNTDTQYF. CDR3 nucleotide sequence: TGTGCCAGCAGCTTACTTAACACAGATACGCAGTATTTT.